This TCR beta chain was retrieved from a study of cytomegalovirus exposure and HLA in healthy donors. Study results and limitations: The tendency of first-cohort TCR clusters to co-occur in the 120 validation repertoires was identified by a subsequent analysis. The listing of approximately 160 TCR beta chains classed them as cytomegalovirus-associated. Among TCR sequences, most were rare, though some public TCRs appeared in many donors.

Some clones are missing from TCRdb's copy, which holds only in-frame ones; the method was immunoSEQ multiplex PCR. This sample has 65,000 or so clones, with about 91% found just once. Comment on this clone: Antigen specificity is unknown.

Germline assignment: CDR1 SGHTA and CDR2 FQGNSA. The CDR3 sequence is 14 residues long. V was pared by 4 bases and J by 3 bases, with 11 bases between. This clonotype was sampled from a woman aged 18 to 35 in good health and CMV-seronegative. The sample was PBMCs. The chain uses TRBV7-2 and TRBJ2-3; weak D call: TRBD2 (6 bases). CDR3 region: CASSSAGWTDTQYF. In nucleotides, the CDR3 is TGTGCCAGCAGCTCGGCGGGATGGACAGATACGCAGTATTTT.